This entry lists 15 T cell receptor beta chains sequenced from one sample in a study of cytomegalovirus exposure and HLA in healthy donors. Researchers ran the PCR with 60 Vbeta and 13 Jbeta primers. Only in-frame clones appear in the TCRdb table, and some are missing; sequencing was by immunoSEQ multiplex PCR. The sample contains 150,000 to 200,000 clones, about 72% of which appear only once. The sequenced sample was PBMCs. These receptor sequences come from a male donor in good health and CMV-seronegative.

The chain combines TRBV6-6 with TRBJ1-5, with D possibly matching TRBD1 (5 bases). Per the germline V gene, CDR1 is MNHNY and CDR2 is SVGAGI (reference sequence). CDR3 length: 16 amino acids. Between the trimmed V and J ends, which lost 2 bases and 5 bases, there was a span of 16 bases. The CDR3 coding sequence is TGTGCCAGCAGTTACGCCGGGGGACGCGTCGATCAGCCCCAGCATTTT. It codes for CASSYAGGRVDQPQHF.

CDR3 bases: TGTGCCAGCAGCCACTACCCGGCTGAACAGGGACGAAATTCACCCCTCCACTTT. It is translated as CASSHYPAEQGRNSPLHF. This sequence joins TRBV5-5 and TRBJ1-6, with D tentatively TRBD1 (6 bases). V lost 4 bases and J 7 bases, leaving 24 bases between the germline ends. The CDR3 length is 18 residues. Looked up from germline, CDR1 is SGHKS and CDR2 is YYEKEE (reference sequence). Looking up the rest from reference TRBV5-5 and TRBJ1-6 gives the full variable domain: DAGVTQSPTHLIKTRGQQVTLRCSPISGHKSVSWYQQVLGQGPQFIFQYYEKEERGRGNFPDRFSARQFPNYSSELNVNALLLGDSALYLCASSHYPAEQGRNSPLHFGNGTRLTVT.

The V and J genes are TRBV19 and TRBJ2-4; a possible D gene is TRBD1 (5 bases). V gave up 8 bases and J gave up 7 bases, with 18 bases separating them. From germline, CDR1 is LNHDA and CDR2 SQIVND (reference sequence). CDR3 length: 14 amino acids. Here the CDR3 reads CASRAGILGNIQYF. In nucleotides, the CDR3 is TGTGCCAGTCGGGCAGGGATACTGGGGAACATTCAGTACTTC.

The J gene is TRBJ1-6, the V gene TRBV7-2; 10 positions match TRBD1. CDR1 and CDR2 from the germline V gene are SGHTA and FQGNSA. V lost 5 bases to trimming and J lost 0 bases; unmatched junction nucleotides: 4. CDR3 size: 17 residues. For the CDR3, the DNA is TGTGCCAGCAGCGCCCGGGACAGGGGCTCCTATAATTCACCCCTCCACTTT. It is translated as CASSARDRGSYNSPLHF.

The genes are TRBV7-9 and TRBJ2-1; D not certain. CDR1 SEHNR and CDR2 FQNEAQ come from the germline V gene (reference sequence). CDR3 length: 13 amino acids. Trimming cost V 0 bases and J 6 bases, with 6 bases left between them. The CDR3 DNA sequence: TGTGCCAGCAGCTTAGCGAGTAGCAATGAGCAGTTCTTC. This translates into CASSLASSNEQFF.

The table lists this clone with a count of one. The gene calls are TRBV11-2 and TRBJ2-2; 9 bases are shared with TRBD2. Germline-derived CDR1 and CDR2 are SGHAT and FQNNGV. This CDR3 is 17 amino acids long. The V segment lost 1 base and the J segment 5 bases; nucleotides outside the gene matches: 8. CDR3 DNA: TGTGCCAGCAGCTTAGTGGCGGGGGGGCCCGGGACCGGGGAGCTGTTTTTT. Translating gives CASSLVAGGPGTGELFF.

The V gene is TRBV7-9, the J gene TRBJ2-5; D gene ambiguous. CDR1 and CDR2 (germline): SEHNR, FQNEAQ (reference sequence). The germline V and J ends were trimmed by 1 base and 5 bases, with 8 bases remaining between them. The CDR3 has 13 residues. CDR3 sequence: CASSLVEWETQYF. Here the CDR3 DNA reads TGTGCCAGCAGCTTAGTGGAGTGGGAGACCCAGTACTTC.

V gene TRBV7-2 combines with J gene TRBJ1-1; 7 bases map to TRBD1. Germline V gene lookup returns CDR1 SGHTA and CDR2 FQGNSA. The V segment lost 4 bases and the J segment 1 base; nucleotides outside the gene matches: 6. The CDR3 has 15 residues. The CDR3 bases are TGTGCCAGCAGCTACAGGGGTGGCGCGAACACTGAAGCTTTCTTT. As protein: CASSYRGGANTEAFF.

About this clone itself: A read error may produce the germline difference seen at one junction end. The chain couples TRBV7-9 to TRBJ1-6; D remains unclear. CDR3 size: 14 residues. From germline, CDR1 is SEHNR and CDR2 FQNEAQ (reference sequence). The CDR3 protein is CSSSPERRNSPLHF. DNA for the CDR3: TGTTCCAGCAGCCCCGAGCGGAGGAATTCACCCCTCCACTTT.

The chain uses TRBV5-1 and TRBJ1-3; a weak D match, TRBD1 (5 bases). The CDR3 contains 16 residues. Trimming left V 0 bases short and J 4 bases short, with 14 bases between. CDR1 is SGHRS, CDR2 YFSETQ, per germline. This CDR3 reads CASSLEGVGNGNTIYF. CDR3 sequence (DNA): TGCGCCAGCAGCTTGGAAGGGGTAGGGAACGGAAACACCATATATTTT.

A few counts support this clone. The J gene is TRBJ1-4, the V gene TRBV9, with D maybe TRBD1 (5 bases). The germline V gene encodes CDR1 SGDLS and CDR2 YYNGEE. The CDR3 is 15 amino acids. V was trimmed by 2 bases and J by 4 bases, leaving 12 bases between them. The CDR3 nucleotides read TGTGCCAGCAGCGTTTCAGGGTCGGGTAATGAAAAACTGTTTTTT. This gives the protein CASSVSGSGNEKLFF.

V and J are TRBV7-6 and TRBJ2-5; perhaps TRBD2 as D (5 bases). The J call is doubtful: the DNA matches TRBJ2-7 better. Germline CDR1 and CDR2: SGHVS and FNYEAQ. This CDR3 comprises 14 residues. As DNA, the CDR3 is TGTGCCAGCAGCTTAGCGGGTGGACTCAACGAGCAGTACTTC. This codes for CASSLAGGLNEQYF.

This sequence joins TRBV19 and TRBJ2-1; D possibly corresponds to TRBD2 (6 bases). Between the trimmed V and J ends, which lost 1 base and 7 bases, there was a span of 17 bases. The CDR3 runs 16 residues. Per germline, CDR1 LNHDA and CDR2 SQIVND (reference sequence). For the CDR3, the DNA is TGTGCCAGTAGTATAGTGGGCTCGATTGGGGGGAATGAGCAGTTCTTC. Translation gives CASSIVGSIGGNEQFF.

CDR3 sequence: CASSLGRDRAGGYTF. The CDR3 bases are TGCGCCAGCAGCTTGGGCCGGGACAGGGCTGGTGGCTACACCTTC. This rearrangement joins TRBV5-1 to TRBJ1-2; 9 bases match TRBD1. There are 15 residues in the CDR3. Germline values: CDR1 SGHRS, CDR2 YFSETQ. V shed 0 bases and J 7 bases; nucleotides not matched to a gene: 7.

The chain employs TRBV2 and TRBJ1-1; D is undetermined. The germline V and J ends were trimmed by 4 bases and 4 bases, with 10 bases remaining between them. Germline lookup yields CDR1 SNHLY and CDR2 FYNNEI. The CDR3 covers 13 residues. CDR3 DNA sequence: TGTGCCAGCAGTGGCGGTTGGCGCACTGAAGCTTTCTTT. Translated, it gives CASSGGWRTEAFF.